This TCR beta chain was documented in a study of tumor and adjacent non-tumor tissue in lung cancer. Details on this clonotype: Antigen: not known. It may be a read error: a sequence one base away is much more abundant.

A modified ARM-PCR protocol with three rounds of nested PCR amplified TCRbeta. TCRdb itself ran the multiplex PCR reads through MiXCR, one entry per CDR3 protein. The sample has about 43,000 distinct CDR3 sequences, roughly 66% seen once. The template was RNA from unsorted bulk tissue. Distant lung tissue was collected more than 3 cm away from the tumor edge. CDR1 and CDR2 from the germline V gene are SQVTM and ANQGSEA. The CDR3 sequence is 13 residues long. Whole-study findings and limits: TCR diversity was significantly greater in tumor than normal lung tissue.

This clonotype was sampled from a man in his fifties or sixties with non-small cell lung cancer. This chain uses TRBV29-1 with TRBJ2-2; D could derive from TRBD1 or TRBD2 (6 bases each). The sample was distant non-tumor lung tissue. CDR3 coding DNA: TGCAGCGTTCGTAACAGGGAGGCCGGGGAGCTGCTTTTT. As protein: CSVRNREAGELLF.